This TCR gamma chain emerged from a study of γδ T cells in repeated Plasmodium falciparum infection. Germline V CDR1 and CDR2: EGSTGY, YDSYTSSV. This CDR3 comprises 13 residues. TCRdb used CATT to re-call clones from the multiplex PCR reads. The sample has more than 12,000 gamma-chain clones; roughly 1.7% are singletons. Bulk repertoires came from Vgamma9/Vdelta2+ or Vdelta2-negative gammadelta T cells flow-sorted from PBMC. Many counts were recorded for this clone. The protein TCRdb lists belongs to a much larger clone and differs from this DNA's translation at residue 11, which points to a read error; the protein shown is made from the DNA.

The TCR sequence derives from a pool of human donors (malaria-infected and uninfected, not separated). V gene TRGV4 was called; the J gene was not. Sample: gamma-delta T cells from blood. The CDR3 region is CATWDGPSWPRLF. CDR3 coding DNA: TGTGCCACCTGGGATGGGCCTTCGTGGCCGAGACTCTTT.